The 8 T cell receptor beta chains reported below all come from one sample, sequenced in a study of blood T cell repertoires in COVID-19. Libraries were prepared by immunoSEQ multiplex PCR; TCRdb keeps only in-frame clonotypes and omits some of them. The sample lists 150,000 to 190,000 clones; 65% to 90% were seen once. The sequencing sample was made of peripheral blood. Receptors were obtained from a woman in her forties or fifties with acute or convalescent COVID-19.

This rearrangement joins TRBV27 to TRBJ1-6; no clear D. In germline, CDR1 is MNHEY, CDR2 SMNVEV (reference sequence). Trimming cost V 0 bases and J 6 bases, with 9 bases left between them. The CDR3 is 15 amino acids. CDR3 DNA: TGTGCCAGCAGTTTATCAAGGCAGGTTAATTCACCCCTCCACTTT. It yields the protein CASSLSRQVNSPLHF.

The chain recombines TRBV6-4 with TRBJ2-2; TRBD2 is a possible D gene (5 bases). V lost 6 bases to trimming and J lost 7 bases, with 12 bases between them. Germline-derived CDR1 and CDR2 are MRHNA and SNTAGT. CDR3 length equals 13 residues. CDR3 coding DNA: TGTGCCAGCAGGCCATCCGGACTCGGGGAGCTGTTTTTT. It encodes CASRPSGLGELFF.

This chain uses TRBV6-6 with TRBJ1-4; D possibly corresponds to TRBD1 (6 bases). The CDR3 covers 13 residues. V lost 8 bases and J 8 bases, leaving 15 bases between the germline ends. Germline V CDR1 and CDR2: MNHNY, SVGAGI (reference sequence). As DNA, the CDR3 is TGTGCCAGCTCGGGGGGCGGGAGAGAAAAACTGTTTTTT. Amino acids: CASSGGGREKLFF.

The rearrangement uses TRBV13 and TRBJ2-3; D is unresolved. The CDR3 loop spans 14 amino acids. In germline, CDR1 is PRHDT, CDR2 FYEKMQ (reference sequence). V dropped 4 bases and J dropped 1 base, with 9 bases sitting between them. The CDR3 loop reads CASSYPPGTDTQYF. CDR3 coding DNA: TGTGCCAGCAGCTACCCCCCGGGCACAGATACGCAGTATTTT.

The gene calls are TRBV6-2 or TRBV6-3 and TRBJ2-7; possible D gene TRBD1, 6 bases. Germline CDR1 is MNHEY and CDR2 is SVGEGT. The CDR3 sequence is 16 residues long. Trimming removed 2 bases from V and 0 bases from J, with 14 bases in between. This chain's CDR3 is CASSYGGYSVSYEQYF. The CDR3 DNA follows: TGTGCCAGCAGTTACGGGGGCTACTCTGTCTCCTACGAGCAGTACTTC.

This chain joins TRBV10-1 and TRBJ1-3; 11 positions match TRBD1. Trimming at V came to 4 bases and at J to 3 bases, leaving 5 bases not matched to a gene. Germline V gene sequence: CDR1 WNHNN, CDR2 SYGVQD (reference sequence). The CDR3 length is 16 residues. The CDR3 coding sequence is TGCGCCAGCAGTGGTCCGGACAGGGGGCATGGAAACACCATATATTTT. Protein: CASSGPDRGHGNTIYF.

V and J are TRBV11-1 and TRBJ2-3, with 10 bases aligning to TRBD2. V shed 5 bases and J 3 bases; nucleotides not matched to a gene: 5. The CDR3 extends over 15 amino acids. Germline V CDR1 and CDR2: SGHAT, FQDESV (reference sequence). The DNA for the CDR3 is TGTGCCAGCAGCCAAGCGGGGGGGCCTACAGATACGCAGTATTTT. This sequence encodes CASSQAGGPTDTQYF.

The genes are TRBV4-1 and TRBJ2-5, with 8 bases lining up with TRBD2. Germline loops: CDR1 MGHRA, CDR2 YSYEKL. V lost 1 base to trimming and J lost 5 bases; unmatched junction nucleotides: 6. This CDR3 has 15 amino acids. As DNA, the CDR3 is TGCGCCAGCAGCCAAGTCAATAGCGGGGCGGAGACCCAGTACTTC. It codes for CASSQVNSGAETQYF.